This T cell receptor beta chain came from a study of neurological immune-mediated disorders. Trimming at V came to 3 bases and at J to 0 bases, leaving 4 bases not matched to a gene. In germline, CDR1 is MGHRA, CDR2 YSYEKL. This CDR3 is 15 amino acids long. This clonotype was detected many times. Its antigen remains unknown. TCRdb independently ran MiXCR on the 5' RACE reads; one entry per CDR3 protein. Of 45,000 to 50,000 distinct CDR3 sequences in the sample, less than 5% are singletons; the top ten hold roughly 5.6%. Notes on the study in general: According to phylogenetic grouping, one related-CDR3 cluster, a possible signature, contained the repertoires of 18 of 34 multiple sclerosis patients. Multiple sclerosis patients had less TCR clonal expansion than even healthy controls, unlike HTLV-1-associated myelopathy. TCR-beta repertoires seemed private in all groups, with no expanded CDR3 amino acid sequences shared. For the multiple sclerosis repertoire cluster, an association with any clinical or MRI feature was absent.

Sequencing was carried out using PBMCs. The TCR was taken from an older woman with multiple sclerosis. The V gene is TRBV4-1, the J gene TRBJ1-2; TRBD1 agrees at 7 bases. The CDR3: CASSQGGQANYGYTF. CDR3 DNA: TGCGCCAGCAGCCAGGGAGGACAGGCTAACTATGGCTACACCTTC.